The rows below give T cell receptor beta chains drawn from one sample of a study of OX40 agonist ivuxolimab in advanced cancers. Method: immunoSEQ multiplex PCR; TCRdb's copy keeps in-frame clones and lacks some. This repertoire shows some 65,000 clones, around 85% found once; its top ten account for about 4.1%. This material consisted of CD4+ or CD8+ T cells sorted from blood, taken in a trial of the OX40 agonist ivuxolimab. The receptors come from an adult with an advanced solid tumor such as melanoma, head and neck, liver or kidney cancer. CDR3s include the opening cysteine and the closing phenylalanine or tryptophan. D genes are given only for firm matches. Size is omitted from some rows. Given values are once, few, many or a class for expanded clones.

clone size	J gene	D gene	V gene	CDR3 DNA	CDR3 protein
once	TRBJ2-7	TRBD2	TRBV6-5	TGTGCCAGCAGTTACTCCCTAGCGGGAGGAAACTACGAGCAGTACTTC	CASSYSLAGGNYEQYF
.	TRBJ1-4	.	TRBV7-8	TGTGCCAGCAGCTTTACAGGGTATTCGGCAACTAATGAAAAACTGTTTTTT	CASSFTGYSATNEKLFF
.	TRBJ2-7	TRBD2	TRBV19	TGTGCCAGTAGTCTATTCGGGACTAGCGGTGCCTACGAGCAGTACTTC	CASSLFGTSGAYEQYF
.	TRBJ2-5	.	TRBV5-6	TGTGCCAGCAGCTTGACTAGCAGAGAGACCCAGTACTTC	CASSLTSRETQYF
.	TRBJ2-1	TRBD2	TRBV11-3	TGTGCCAGCAGCCCTGGACTAGCAACCGGCAATGAGCAGTTCTTC	CASSPGLATGNEQFF
few	TRBJ2-7	TRBD1	TRBV5-1	TGCGCCAGCAGCTTTCCGACCCCGGGACAGGGGGCCTACGAGCAGTACTTC	CASSFPTPGQGAYEQYF
.	TRBJ1-5	.	TRBV2	TGTGCCAGCAGTCGGGGGGAAGGTCAGCCCCAGCATTTT	CASSRGEGQPQHF
once	TRBJ2-1	TRBD1	TRBV30	TGTGCCTGGAGAGGGGACAGGGACAATGAGCAGTTCTTC	CAWRGDRDNEQFF
.	TRBJ2-1	.	TRBV28	TGTGCCAGCAGTTTATCCGACTACGAGCAGTTCTTC	CASSLSDYEQFF
once	TRBJ1-1	.	TRBV9	TGTGCCAGCAGCGCCGGGGGAGGGACTGAAGCTTTCTTT	CASSAGGGTEAFF
.	TRBJ1-5	.	TRBV19	TGTGCCAGTACCTCCCAGGGTGGTTATCAGCCCCAGCATTTT	CASTSQGGYQPQHF
.	TRBJ1-5	.	TRBV28	TGTGCCAGCAGACCCGTTGGACGGGACAATCAGCCCCAGCATTTT	CASRPVGRDNQPQHF
once	TRBJ2-1	TRBD2	TRBV7-3	TGTGCCAGCAGCTCCATAGCGGGGGGGCCTGTTAGCTCCTACAATGAGCAGTTCTTC	CASSSIAGGPVSSYNEQFF
.	TRBJ2-7	.	TRBV6-7	TGTGCCAGCAGTTGGAGGGGTGATTATTACGAGCAGTACTTC	CASSWRGDYYEQYF
.	TRBJ2-1	.	TRBV27	TGTGCCAGCAGTTTAGTCAGGGTAACTATGAATGAGCAGTTCTTC	CASSLVRVTMNEQFF
.	TRBJ2-6	.	TRBV19	TGTGCCTCCACTCAGGGGAACGTCCTGACTTTC	CASTQGNVLTF
.	TRBJ1-6	.	TRBV5-6	TGTGCCAGCAGCTTGGTGGCAGGTCGCTATAATTCACCCCTCCACTTT	CASSLVAGRYNSPLHF
.	TRBJ2-2	.	TRBV28	TGTGCCAGCAGCCCATACCAGGGACGTTCGAAGGAGCTGTTTTTT	CASSPYQGRSKELFF
.	TRBJ1-4	.	TRBV13	TGTGCCAGCAGCTTAGGACAGAATGAAAAACTGTTTTTT	CASSLGQNEKLFF
.	TRBJ1-6	.	TRBV30	TGTGCCTGGAGGAGGCAGGGGACTAATTCACCCCTCCACTTT	CAWRRQGTNSPLHF
.	TRBJ2-6	.	TRBV4-1	TGCGCCAGCAGCCCCGAGACTTTCGGCTCTGGGGCCAACGTCCTGACTTTC	CASSPETFGSGANVLTF
once	TRBJ1-2	TRBD1	TRBV27	TGTGCCAGCAGTTTAACAGGGGGCTTCTATGGCTACACCTTC	CASSLTGGFYGYTF
.	TRBJ1-3	.	TRBV18	TGTGCCAGCTCACCTATCTCTTCCCGTACCTCTGGAAACACCATATATTTT	CASSPISSRTSGNTIYF
.	TRBJ2-2	.	TRBV5-1	TGCGCCAGCAGCTTGGGGAGGGCAGGGGATACCGGGGAGCTGTTTTTT	CASSLGRAGDTGELFF
.	TRBJ2-2	.	TRBV5-1	TGCGCCAGCAGCTTTGGAACCGGGGAGCTGTTTTTT	CASSFGTGELFF
.	TRBJ2-7	TRBD1	TRBV9	TGTGCCAGTTCACCCTACCCCGGGACAGGGGTGTACGAGCAGTACTTC	CASSPYPGTGVYEQYF
few	TRBJ2-1	.	TRBV4-2	TGTGCCAGCAGCCAAGAGTGGCGATACGACAATGAGCAGTTCTTC	CASSQEWRYDNEQFF
.	TRBJ2-1	.	TRBV6-5	TGTGCCAGCAGTTATGGTGGGACGGGCTCCTACAATGAGCAGTTCTTC	CASSYGGTGSYNEQFF
once	TRBJ2-5	TRBD1	TRBV7-7	TGTGCCAGCAGCTTGGAGACAGGGCTGTGGGAGACCCAGTACTTC	CASSLETGLWETQYF
.	TRBJ2-3	.	TRBV6-4	TGTGCCAGCAGCCCTTTTTGGGGTTCTAACACAGATACGCAGTATTTT	CASSPFWGSNTDTQYF
.	TRBJ2-1	.	TRBV5-1	TGCGCCAGCAGCTCAGGGTTAGCGGACTACAATGAGCAGTTCTTC	CASSSGLADYNEQFF
few	TRBJ1-1	.	TRBV30	TGTGCCTGGAGTTCCCGGACTGAAGCTTTCTTT	CAWSSRTEAFF
.	TRBJ2-5	.	TRBV6-6	TGTGCCAGCCGCCTGCGGGCAAGGGAGACCCAGTACTTC	CASRLRARETQYF
.	TRBJ1-5	TRBD1	TRBV27	TGTGCCAGCAGTCCGAGGACAGGGCTGGGCCAGCCCCAGCATTTT	CASSPRTGLGQPQHF
.	TRBJ2-1	TRBD1	TRBV5-1	TGCGCCAGCAGCACCCAAGGGACAGCTTTCTCCTACAATGAGCAGTTCTTC	CASSTQGTAFSYNEQFF
.	TRBJ1-2	TRBD1	TRBV19	TGTGCCAGTAGGCCCTGGACAGGGGGCGCGAAGAGCTATGGCTACACCTTC	CASRPWTGGAKSYGYTF
.	TRBJ2-7	.	TRBV19	TGTGCCAGTAGTATATCCCGCTCAAGGGTTCTCTCCTACGAGCAGTACTTC	CASSISRSRVLSYEQYF
.	TRBJ1-1	.	TRBV11-3	TGTGCCAGCAGCCCAGGGGCGAGCTGGACTGAAGCTTTCTTT	CASSPGASWTEAFF
.	TRBJ2-7	.	TRBV7-2	TGTGCCAGCAGCTTAACTGTGGCCCAAGGGGCCTACGAGCAGTACTTC	CASSLTVAQGAYEQYF
.	TRBJ1-1	.	TRBV7-3	TGTGCCAGCAGCTTAGTGGCAAACACTGAAGCTTTCTTT	CASSLVANTEAFF
.	TRBJ1-5	.	TRBV28	TGTGCCAGCAGTTTATTGCAGGGCTTAGCGCCCCAGCATTTT	CASSLLQGLAPQHF
.	TRBJ1-2	.	TRBV18	TGTGCCAGCTCAGGGGCACTCGAAGATGGCTACACCTTC	CASSGALEDGYTF
.	TRBJ2-7	.	TRBV10-3	TGTGCCGCAGCGGAGACATCCTACGAGCAGTACTTC	CAAAETSYEQYF
once	TRBJ2-1	.	TRBV27	TGTGCCAGCAGTTTGAGTCTAGCTTATTCCTACAATGAGCAGTTCTTC	CASSLSLAYSYNEQFF
.	TRBJ1-5	.	TRBV2	TGTGCCAGCAGGGGGACGGAGGGACGTCAGCCCCAGCATTTT	CASRGTEGRQPQHF
few	TRBJ2-2	TRBD1	TRBV4-1	TGCGCCAGCAGTTACCGACAGGGATCAAACACCGGGGAGCTGTTTTTT	CASSYRQGSNTGELFF
.	TRBJ2-5	.	TRBV5-6	TGTGCCAGCAGCTCCCGACTGGGCAGCCAAGAGACCCAGTACTTC	CASSSRLGSQETQYF
.	TRBJ1-2	.	TRBV21-1	TGTGCCAGCAGCAAAGTGCGGACAGAAGGCTACACCTTC	CASSKVRTEGYTF
.	TRBJ2-7	TRBD1	TRBV5-4	TGTGCCAGCAGCTTGGGGGCATTGGGACAGGCTGGGGAGCAGTACTTC	CASSLGALGQAGEQYF
.	TRBJ2-1	.	TRBV5-6	TGTGCCAGCAGCTGGTGGGACTCTGCGCAGTTCTTC	CASSWWDSAQFF
.	TRBJ1-1	TRBD1	TRBV5-8	TGTGCCAGCAACGCCCGGACAGGGGGCACTGAAGCTTTCTTT	CASNARTGGTEAFF
.	TRBJ2-2	.	TRBV7-8	TGTGCCAGCAGCCCGCAGGGTCTCATCGGGGAGCTGTTTTTT	CASSPQGLIGELFF
once	TRBJ2-1	TRBD2	TRBV28	TGTGCCAGCTTTTCCGGGGGAGGGAGGGAGCAGTTCTTC	CASFSGGGREQFF
.	TRBJ2-3	TRBD1	TRBV18	TGTGCCAGCTCGTCCGGGACAGGGGGAGATACGCAGTATTTT	CASSSGTGGDTQYF
once	TRBJ1-3	.	TRBV30	TGTGCCTCTACAGGGTTTTCAGGTGGAAACACCATATATTTT	CASTGFSGGNTIYF
.	TRBJ2-7	.	TRBV27	TGTGCCAGCAGTTTTGGGGCATCCGGCGAGCAGTACTTC	CASSFGASGEQYF
.	TRBJ1-2	.	TRBV28	TGTGCCAGCAGTTTATCGACAGTTGCATATGGCTACACCTTC	CASSLSTVAYGYTF
few	TRBJ1-1	.	TRBV5-4	TGTGCCAGCAGCCCCGGACGCACCAACACTGAAGCTTTCTTT	CASSPGRTNTEAFF
once	TRBJ2-2	.	TRBV5-6	TGTGCCAGCAGCTTTGTAGTTAACACCGGGGAGCTGTTTTTT	CASSFVVNTGELFF
.	TRBJ2-3	.	TRBV14	TGTGCCAGCAGCCAAGCCAACACAGATACGCAGTATTTT	CASSQANTDTQYF